The sequence of this T cell receptor beta chain was determined in a study of T cells in Graves' hyperthyroidism and ophthalmopathy. Findings and limits, study-wide: Blood also held most thyroid clonotypes expanded beyond 0.001. Ophthalmopathy cases were set apart from stable hyperthyroidism by a 13 V-J model.

This CDR3 is 14 amino acids long. The germline V and J ends were trimmed by 0 bases and 6 bases, with 8 bases remaining between them. Germline loops: CDR1 SGHNT, CDR2 YENEEA. This clonotype has a count of ten or more. The antigen remains unidentified. Lactation, pregnancy, other autoimmune disease or uncontrolled infection led to exclusion of patients. PBMCs were derived from about 10 ml fresh peripheral blood. Amplified TCR beta CDR3 regions derived from RNA transcripts. TCR CDR3 regions were first amplified by RT-PCR with HTBI primers. MiXCR, run by TCRdb on the multiplex PCR reads, gives a single entry per CDR3 protein. The sample lists approximately 400,000 distinct CDR3 sequences, less than 20% occurring once.

The sequenced sample consisted of blood. The chain employs TRBV11-3 and TRBJ2-2, with D unresolved. The origin of this receptor is a woman aged 18-29 years with Graves' hyperthyroidism. The CDR3 spells CASSLDITAGELFF. Written as DNA, the CDR3 is TGTGCCAGCAGCTTAGATATAACAGCCGGGGAGCTGTTTTTT.